This T cell receptor (beta chain) is from a study of CD8 T cells in ankylosing spondylitis. MiXCR, run by TCRdb on the 5' RACE reads, gives a single entry per CDR3 protein. In the table there are hundreds of thousands of distinct CDR3 sequences, around 20% of which are singletons. The table lists this clonotype with a count of one. The germline gives CDR1 SNHLY, CDR2 FYNNEI. With 8 bases removed from V and 1 base from J, the gap between germline ends came to 12 bases. This CDR3 spans 13 amino acids. J is TRBJ2-7 and V is TRBV2; the D gene is possibly TRBD1 (5 bases). The TCR originated in a male donor with ankylosing spondylitis or in good health (not recorded which). Material for sequencing was blood, either unsorted or a sorted T cell fraction (not recorded which). The CDR3 DNA is TGTGCCAGCCAATGGACACCGTCCTACGAGCAGTACTTC. It specifies CASQWTPSYEQYF.